This TCR beta chain was sequenced in a study of blood T cells in healthy people across ages. A remark on this clonotype: Its antigen is unknown.

In terms of origin and age, donors were healthy Caucasian individuals from Russia aged roughly 6 to 95. The V gene's germline CDR1 is LGHDT and CDR2 YNNKEL (reference sequence). V lost 3 bases and J 0 bases, leaving 9 bases between the germline ends. The CDR3 is 15 residues long. Study conclusions and caveats: Higher diversity, along with more naive CD4+ cells, distinguished long-lived donors from aged donors. Using unsorted PBMCs precluded a conclusive naive versus antigen-experienced comparison. One million T cells yielded diversity estimates that were considered underestimates.

Primers used in a second PCR of roughly 7 to 11 cycles were a sample-barcoded 5' primer and a J-beta primer mix. TCRdb re-analysed the 5' RACE reads in MiXCR, keeping a single row per CDR3 protein. The profile shows over 700,000 distinct CDR3 sequences, around half of them singletons. V usage is TRBV3-1 and J usage is TRBJ2-1; D gene uncertain. Specimen: blood. The TCR sequence derives from a man at least 80 years old in good health. CDR3 DNA sequence: TGTGCCAGCAGCCACGACCAAGGCTCCTACAATGAGCAGTTCTTC. Translation: CASSHDQGSYNEQFF.